Below, 20 T cell receptor beta chains from the same sample are listed, as sequenced in a study of CD8+CD57+ T cells in acquired aplastic anemia (dated by TCRdb to 2016 to 2019). These reads were obtained on an Illumina HiSeq 2000. Profiling of TCR beta VDJ combinations and CDR3 sequences used genomic DNA as the template. The public reads were reprocessed in TCRdb via fastp at Q25 and MiXCR, keeping in-frame beta chains. Identical CDR3 proteins give one entry, which carries the most common genes and DNA. The sample records 100,000 to 150,000 distinct CDR3 sequences, less than 45% of which are singletons. Around 8.4% of the sample is held by the ten biggest clonotypes. The sequenced sample was sorted CD4+, CD8+, or CD8+CD57+ T cells (not recorded which) from PBMCs. All receptors derive from a human donor in good health, serving as a control.

Ten or more counts support this clonotype. The rearrangement joins TRBV6-1 to TRBJ2-3, with D perhaps matching TRBD1 or TRBD2 (5 bases each). Between the trimmed V and J ends, which lost 6 bases and 2 bases, there was a span of 12 bases. This CDR3 comprises 14 residues. Germline-derived CDR1 and CDR2 are MNHNS and SASEGT. CDR3 coding DNA: TGTGCCAGCAGGCCCTGGGGGAACACAGATACGCAGTATTTT. It is translated as CASRPWGNTDTQYF.

This clonotype occurred many times. This chain links TRBV20-1 with TRBJ1-2; tentative D call: TRBD1 (5 bases). V lost 6 bases to trimming and J lost 6 bases, with 23 bases between them. Germline CDR1 is DFQATT and CDR2 is SNEGSKA (reference sequence). The length of the CDR3 is 15 residues. CDR3 region: CSAEPGQGRGDGYTF. The CDR3 DNA reads as TGCAGTGCCGAACCCGGTCAGGGTCGAGGAGATGGCTACACCTTC.

There are many counts of this clonotype. This chain links TRBV20-1 with TRBJ1-3; D unclear. V was clipped by 2 bases and J by 4 bases, with 9 bases between them. The CDR3 totals 13 residues. CDR1 and CDR2 (germline): DFQATT, SNEGSKA (reference sequence). The CDR3 DNA sequence: TGCAGTGCTAGAACCTCATTGGGAAACACCATATATTTT. This encodes CSARTSLGNTIYF.

This clonotype was recorded many times. Written as DNA, the CDR3 is TGTGCCAGCACCAGGACAGATTTTGCCAACACCATATATTTT. This codes for CASTRTDFANTIYF. The chain recombines TRBV12-3 or TRBV12-4 with TRBJ1-3; D perhaps matches TRBD1 (6 bases). The CDR3 is 14 amino acids. Trimming shortened V by 7 bases and J by 7 bases, and 17 bases separated the two germline ends.

V and J are TRBV30 and TRBJ1-6; 9 bases match TRBD1. Trimming removed 2 bases from V and 10 bases from J; junction bases left unmatched: 12. The CDR3 covers 16 residues. Germline-derived CDR1 and CDR2 are GTSNPN and SVGIG (reference sequence). Here the CDR3 reads CAWSCPGTGTQSPLHF. CDR3 bases: TGTGCCTGGAGTTGTCCCGGGACAGGGACCCAATCACCCCTCCACTTT.

This clonotype was found once. A much larger clone is a single base away; this may be a read error. The CDR3 does not end in the conserved phenylalanine or tryptophan, so this is likely a read error. J is TRBJ2-7 and V is TRBV18, with D unclear. This CDR3 contains 12 residues. V was clipped by 2 bases and J by 6 bases, with 8 bases between them. Germline V gene data show CDR1 as KGHSH and CDR2 as LQKENI. This CDR3 is CASSPNGPEQYS. In DNA form, the CDR3 reads TGTGCCAGCTCACCAAATGGGCCCGAGCAGTACTCC.

This clonotype was detected a few times. V usage is TRBV19 and J usage is TRBJ1-5; unclear D gene. This CDR3 is 13 amino acids long. CDR1 LNHDA and CDR2 SQIVND come from the germline V gene (reference sequence). V was trimmed by 3 bases and J by 7 bases, leaving 10 bases between them. This CDR3 reads CASSIFAVQPQHF. CDR3 sequence (DNA): TGTGCCAGTAGTATTTTCGCAGTACAGCCCCAGCATTTT. The complete variable domain, with remaining parts taken from reference TRBV19 and TRBJ1-5, reads DGGITQSPKYLFRKEGQNVTLSCEQNLNHDAMYWYRQDPGQGLRLIYYSQIVNDFQKGDIAEGYSVSREKKESFPLTVTSAQKNPTAFYLCASSIFAVQPQHFGDGTRLSIL.

The chain carries TRBV5-6 and TRBJ2-7, with 9 bases identical to TRBD2. Per germline, CDR1 SGHDT and CDR2 YYEEEE. CDR3 length: 14 amino acids. V was clipped by 6 bases and J by 3 bases; unmatched bases: 7. This CDR3 reads CASKSAGGLYEQYV. DNA of the CDR3: TGTGCCAGCAAGTCCGCGGGGGGGCTCTACGAGCAGTACGTC.

The V call is TRBV24-1, the J call TRBJ2-3; 8 nucleotides match TRBD2. The CDR3 runs 14 residues. The V and J ends lost 7 bases and 4 bases, in that order; junction bases with no gene match: 6. The germline V gene encodes CDR1 KGHDR and CDR2 SFDVKD. The DNA of the CDR3 is TGTGCCACCAGACCGGGGGGGCCTCCAGATACGCAGTATTTT. Translation: CATRPGGPPDTQYF.

The rearrangement links TRBV10-1 to TRBJ2-1; TRBD2 matches 7 bases. V shed 3 bases and J 5 bases; nucleotides not matched to a gene: 4. The CDR3 is 14 residues long. Germline V gene lookup returns CDR1 WNHNN and CDR2 SYGVQD (reference sequence). CDR3 region: CASSDVGTNNEQFF. The CDR3 nucleotides read TGCGCCAGCAGTGATGTGGGGACTAACAATGAGCAGTTCTTC.

This clonotype came up once. The chain links TRBV6-1 to TRBJ1-4, with a possible D match to TRBD1 (5 bases). Germline V gene data show CDR1 as MNHNS and CDR2 as SASEGT. V gave up 6 bases and J gave up 4 bases, with 15 bases separating them. The CDR3 sequence is 15 residues long. The CDR3 spells CASSLTGGDNEKLFF. The CDR3 coding sequence is TGTGCCAGCAGCCTCACCGGGGGTGATAATGAAAAACTGTTTTTT.

This clonotype has at least ten counts. V gene TRBV20-1 combines with J gene TRBJ1-2; D gene unclear. Trimming removed 4 bases at V and 5 bases at J, with 11 bases between. CDR1 is DFQATT, CDR2 SNEGSKA, per germline (reference sequence). The CDR3 sequence is 12 residues long. CDR3 DNA: TGCAGTGCTACCGGGTATGGTTATGGCTACACCTTC. Translated, it gives CSATGYGYGYTF.

There are many counts of this clonotype. The chain is built from TRBV11-2 and TRBJ2-4; D tentatively fits TRBD1 or TRBD2 (5 bases each). Trimming took 2 bases from V and 1 from J, leaving 18 bases between them. In germline, CDR1 is SGHAT, CDR2 FQNNGV. The CDR3 covers 18 residues. CDR3 in amino acids: CASSLLIGGGPAKNIQYF. Written as DNA, the CDR3 is TGTGCCAGCAGCTTACTTATTGGTGGGGGACCCGCCAAAAACATTCAGTACTTC.

This sequence joins TRBV6-1 and TRBJ2-1, with TRBD1 matching over 11 bases. V lost 4 bases to trimming and J lost 3 bases; unmatched junction nucleotides: 2. The CDR3 covers 15 residues. Germline CDR1 MNHNS, CDR2 SASEGT. The CDR3 nucleotides are TGTGCCAGCAGTGGGGGGACAGGGGGCTACAATGAGCAGTTCTTC. It translates to CASSGGTGGYNEQFF.

This clonotype was seen ten or more times. V is TRBV20-1 and J is TRBJ2-7; a weak D match, TRBD1 (5 bases). The CDR3 has 11 amino acids. The germline V and J ends were trimmed by 7 bases and 5 bases, with 12 bases remaining between them. The germline V gene encodes CDR1 DFQATT and CDR2 SNEGSKA (reference sequence). The CDR3 DNA follows: TGCAGTGTTTCAGGGCTAAACGAGCAGTACTTC. Translation: CSVSGLNEQYF.

This clonotype was counted at least ten times. The V gene is TRBV30, the J gene TRBJ2-1; 10 bases line up with TRBD2. CDR1 and CDR2 (germline): GTSNPN, SVGIG (reference sequence). J was trimmed by 12 bases and V by 5 bases; bases with no gene match: 10. The CDR3 spans 13 residues. In DNA, the CDR3 is TGTGCCTGGGTGGGACGTAGCGGGAGGTCGCAGTTCTTC. Its protein product is CAWVGRSGRSQFF.

Here the CDR3 DNA reads TGTGCCATCAGCCTTAGCGGACCCACAGATACGCAGTATTTT. It specifies CAISLSGPTDTQYF. This rearrangement joins TRBV10-3 to TRBJ2-3; TRBD2 might be the D (6 bases). V was cut by 6 bases and J by 2 bases, with 12 bases left in between. Per germline, CDR1 ENHRY and CDR2 SYGVKD. This CDR3 has 14 residues.

For this clonotype: Since a much larger clone is just one base distant, this may be a read error. This sequence joins TRBV6-5 and TRBJ2-5, with TRBD2 matching over 8 bases. Germline V gene lookup returns CDR1 MNHEY and CDR2 SVGAGI. The CDR3 totals 14 residues. J lost 1 base, V lost 2 bases, and 0 bases had no gene match. DNA for the CDR3: TGTGCCAGCAGTTACCGGGGGGGCCAAGAGACCCAGTACTTC. It translates to CASSYRGGQETQYF.

Here the CDR3 DNA reads TGTGCCTGGAGTGTACCGCGGGTGGGAACGCGGGGCTACACCTTC. This sequence encodes CAWSVPRVGTRGYTF. The rearrangement joins TRBV30 to TRBJ1-2, with D unclear. Per the germline V gene, CDR1 is GTSNPN and CDR2 is SVGIG (reference sequence). This CDR3 contains 15 residues. V lost 0 bases, J lost 8 bases, and 19 bases lay in between.

Ten or more counts support this clonotype. Here the CDR3 reads CASSSAGGGYTF. The DNA of the CDR3 is TGCGCCAGCAGCTCAGCAGGAGGTGGCTACACCTTC. The chain has TRBV4-1 and TRBJ1-2; no clear D. V was shortened by 5 bases and J by 7 bases, with 11 bases between the two germline ends. The CDR3 runs 12 residues. Germline V lookup: CDR1 MGHRA, CDR2 YSYEKL.